This T cell receptor (beta chain) comes out of a study of type 1 regulatory T cells. About the research overall: T-allo10 is an in vitro-generated, Tr1-enriched CD4 T cell product specific for alloantigen.

Study conclusions and caveats: Tr1 cells had a more restricted TCR repertoire than non-Tr1 cells.

The CDR3 runs 13 residues. Germline V gene data show CDR1 as DFQATT and CDR2 as SNEGSKA (reference sequence). Trimming pared 4 bases from V and 5 bases from J, leaving 14 bases between. About this clonotype: Its antigen is undetermined.

TCRdb recomputed calls from the reads with MiXCR, one row per CDR3 protein. The sample carries 55,000 to 65,000 distinct CDR3 sequences, 62% recorded once. The source is a human donor in good health. The V call is TRBV20-1, the J call TRBJ1-2, with D possibly matching TRBD1 (5 bases). Sequenced sample: cultured non-Tr1 T cells, either the whole culture or a sorted T cell fraction (not recorded which). CDR3 nucleotides: TGCAGTGCTACTGGGGGAGTGGAGTATGGCTACACCTTC. This encodes CSATGGVEYGYTF.